These 11 T cell receptor beta chains came from one sample sequenced in a study of identical twins listed by TCRdb under 2016. Libraries came from 5' RACE. The sequencing machine was an Illumina HiSeq 2000. TCRdb itself trimmed the public reads at Q25 with fastp, ran MiXCR and retained productive beta chains. Every entry covers one CDR3 protein and lists the most common genes and DNA from its rows. This sample gives approximately 300,000 distinct CDR3 sequences in total; roughly 9% of them show up just once. The biggest ten clones account for about 7.1% of the sample. These same data were also listed under a study on yellow fever vaccine responses in identical twins.

Source material: CD8+ T cells sorted from blood. The receptors were gathered from a woman under 30 in good health.

This clonotype was picked up many times. The chain is built from TRBV5-1 and TRBJ1-1; the D is unclear. The CDR3 length is 13 residues. V shed 4 bases and J shed 3 bases, with 10 bases lying between them. Per the germline V gene, CDR1 is SGHRS and CDR2 is YFSETQ. CDR3 in amino acids: CASSTGMDTEAFF. CDR3 nucleotides: TGCGCCAGCAGCACGGGGATGGACACTGAAGCTTTCTTT.

This clonotype has only a few counts. The rearrangement links TRBV14 to TRBJ2-2; D is uncertain. V lost 1 base and J lost 2, with 11 bases in between. The CDR3 runs to 16 residues. Germline CDR1 is SGHDN and CDR2 is FVKESK. CDR3 region: CASSQVPRPNTGELFF. The DNA of the CDR3 is TGTGCCAGCAGCCAAGTTCCCAGGCCCAACACCGGGGAGCTGTTTTTT. Looking up the rest from reference TRBV14 and TRBJ2-2 gives the full variable domain: EAGVTQFPSHSVIEKGQTVTLRCDPISGHDNLYWYRRVMGKEIKFLLHFVKESKQDESGMPNNRFLAERTGGTYSTLKVQPAELEDSGVYFCASSQVPRPNTGELFFGEGSRLTVL.

This clonotype was detected a few times. The chain links TRBV4-3 to TRBJ2-1, with TRBD1 matching 8 bases. Germline CDR1 LGHNA, CDR2 YSLEER. This CDR3 comprises 15 residues. After removal of 5 bases from V and 3 bases from J, the junction contained 6 bases not matched to a gene. The CDR3 spells CASSSGQALYNEQFF. The CDR3 nucleotides are TGCGCCAGCAGCTCGGGACAGGCCCTCTACAATGAGCAGTTCTTC.

This clonotype has more than one count but fewer than ten. The J gene is TRBJ2-5, the V gene TRBV11-1, with TRBD2 identical over 11 bases. Trimming cost V 6 bases and J 0 bases; bases outside gene matches: 15. There are 19 residues in the CDR3. Germline CDR1 reads SGHAT; CDR2 reads FQDESV (reference sequence). For the CDR3, the DNA is TGTGCCAGCAGTCCTAAACTAGCGGGGGACCAACTGTACCAAGAGACCCAGTACTTC. It translates to CASSPKLAGDQLYQETQYF.

In this sample, this clonotype turned up a few times. The V call is TRBV30, the J call TRBJ2-7; tentatively, D is TRBD1 (5 bases). The V gene lost 0 bases and the J gene lost 2 bases, with 20 bases spanning the gap. Per the germline V gene, CDR1 is GTSNPN and CDR2 is SVGIG (reference sequence). This CDR3 has 17 residues. CDR3 in amino acids: CAWSVGPAGLGAYEQYF. Written as DNA, the CDR3 is TGTGCCTGGAGTGTTGGGCCGGCAGGGCTTGGGGCCTACGAGCAGTACTTC.

This clonotype was counted only a few times. V is TRBV20-1 and J is TRBJ2-7; D is tentatively TRBD1 or TRBD2 (7 bases each). The germline V gene encodes CDR1 DFQATT and CDR2 SNEGSKA (reference sequence). Trimming left V 6 bases short and J 3 bases short, with 18 bases between. This CDR3 spans 14 amino acids. The chain's CDR3 is CSAPGRGRYYEQYF. In DNA, the CDR3 is TGCAGTGCCCCGGGGAGGGGGCGATACTACGAGCAGTACTTC.

This clonotype was seen only a few times. The J gene is TRBJ1-4, the V gene TRBV23-1; D is unclear. TRBV23-1 is an ORF, with its function uncertain. V lost 3 bases and J 6 bases, leaving 11 bases between the germline ends. The CDR3 contains 14 residues. The chain's CDR3 is CASSHKKEDEKLFF. Here the CDR3 DNA reads TGCGCCAGCAGTCACAAGAAGGAGGATGAAAAACTGTTTTTT.

This clonotype appeared many times. The chain combines TRBV27 with TRBJ2-7, with D possibly being TRBD1 or TRBD2 (6 bases each). CDR1 and CDR2 from the germline V gene are MNHEY and SMNVEV (reference sequence). The CDR3 runs 15 residues. The germline V and J ends were trimmed by 2 bases and 6 bases, with 17 bases remaining between them. The CDR3, as DNA: TGTGCCAGCAGTTTAACGGGGGCGGCCGATGCCGAGCAGTACTTC. It encodes CASSLTGAADAEQYF.

The chain is built from TRBV4-3 and TRBJ1-1; D perhaps matches TRBD1 (6 bases). From germline, CDR1 is LGHNA and CDR2 YSLEER. Trimming took off 1 base at V and 3 bases at J, with 12 bases between the two ends. CDR3 length equals 15 residues. The CDR3 spells CASSQGVAGDTEAFF. CDR3 bases: TGCGCCAGCAGCCAAGGAGTGGCAGGGGACACTGAAGCTTTCTTT.

Many counts were recorded for this clonotype. The rearrangement uses TRBV7-9 and TRBJ2-7; D is tentatively TRBD1 or TRBD2 (5 bases each). Germline loops: CDR1 SEHNR, CDR2 FQNEAQ (reference sequence). This CDR3 comprises 14 residues. Trimming took off 5 bases at V and 7 bases at J, with 18 bases between the two ends. CDR3 protein: CASSTRGEKGEQYF. CDR3 nucleotides: TGTGCCAGCAGCACCCGAGGGGAAAAAGGAGAGCAGTACTTC.

Only a few counts were recorded for this clonotype. The chain uses TRBV4-2 and TRBJ2-7; 11 bases agree with TRBD1. Looked up from germline, CDR1 is LGHNA and CDR2 is YNFKEQ. With 0 bases clipped from V and 3 bases from J, the junction kept 4 bases outside the gene matches. CDR3 length: 16 residues. The CDR3 nucleotides are TGTGCCAGCAGCCAAGAGAGGGACAGGGGGTTCTACGAGCAGTACTTC. Its translation is CASSQERDRGFYEQYF.